Listed here is a single T cell receptor beta chain. Its specificity is unknown. The data were produced by immunoSEQ multiplex PCR, yet TCRdb's version contains in-frame clones alone and is incomplete. The sample yields approximately 70,000 clones, about nine tenths seen once. Trimming stripped 3 bases from V and 5 bases from J, with 25 bases between. From germline, CDR1 is MGHRA and CDR2 YSYEKL. The CDR3 consists of 18 residues. This sample stems from a study of T cell responses to AZD1222 COVID-19 vaccine. General observations from the study: There were mostly white British donors and more females than males, and clonal diversity was possibly underestimated. Recipients of two AZD1222 doses showed rising Spike-specific TCR breadth and depth. Only six individuals given AZD1222 were seropositive at baseline. The reported proportion of spike-specific TCRs targeting unmutated variant regions was nearly half.

This rearrangement joins TRBV4-1 to TRBJ2-5, with a weak D call TRBD2 (6 bases). This TCR was recovered from an adult in good health. This material consisted of peripheral blood, taken on day 0 of AZD1222 vaccination. CDR3 loop: CASSHPPRGGASWETQYF. DNA for the CDR3: TGCGCCAGCAGCCACCCTCCCCGAGGAGGGGCGAGTTGGGAGACCCAGTACTTC.